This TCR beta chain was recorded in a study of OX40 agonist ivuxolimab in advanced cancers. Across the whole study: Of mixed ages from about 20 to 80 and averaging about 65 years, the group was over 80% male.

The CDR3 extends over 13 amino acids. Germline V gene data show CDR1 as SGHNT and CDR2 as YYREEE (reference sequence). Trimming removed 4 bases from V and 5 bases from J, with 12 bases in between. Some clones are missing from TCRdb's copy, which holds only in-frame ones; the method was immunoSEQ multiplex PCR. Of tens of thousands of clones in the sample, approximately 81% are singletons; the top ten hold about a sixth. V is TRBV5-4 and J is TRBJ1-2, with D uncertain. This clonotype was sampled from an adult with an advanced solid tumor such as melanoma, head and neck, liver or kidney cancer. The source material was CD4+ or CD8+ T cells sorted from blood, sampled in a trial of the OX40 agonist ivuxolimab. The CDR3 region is CASSVDGEYGYTF. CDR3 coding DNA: TGTGCCAGCAGCGTGGACGGAGAATATGGCTACACCTTC.